The clone carrying this TCR beta chain is a singleton in its sample. Produced via immunoSEQ multiplex PCR; TCRdb's table is partial and in-frame only. The sample holds 90,000 to 150,000 clones, roughly 80% seen once. The data are from a study of blood T cell repertoires in COVID-19. Overall study context: From the United States, Italy and Spain came samples of acute and convalescent COVID-19. PBMCs, B-cell-depleted T cells, or T cells were the source of the cDNA or gDNA that made up the material.

The CDR3 consists of 13 residues. The germline V gene encodes CDR1 LGHDT and CDR2 YNNKEL (reference sequence). V was shortened by 3 bases and J by 2 bases, with 5 bases between the two germline ends. The TCR originated in a man in his 70s with acute or convalescent COVID-19. The chain carries TRBV3-1 (or the pseudogene TRBV3-2) and TRBJ1-5; no reliable D call. Sequencing input: peripheral blood. The CDR3: CASSQSGNQPQHF. The CDR3 DNA is TGTGCCAGCAGCCAGTCGGGCAATCAGCCCCAGCATTTT.